The 12 T cell receptor beta chains below come from one sample, sequenced in a study of blood T cell repertoires in COVID-19. This table comes from immunoSEQ multiplex PCR, and its TCRdb copy is limited to in-frame clones, with some not included. The table records under 250,000 clones, more than 65% of them present only once. The sequencing input was peripheral blood. These receptors were collected from a woman between 25 and 40 years old who had recovered from COVID-19.

The count of this clone is one. The V call is TRBV28, the J call TRBJ2-1; no firm D call. Trimming took off 8 bases at V and 0 bases at J, with 14 bases between the two ends. Per the germline V gene, CDR1 is MDHEN and CDR2 is SYDVKM. The CDR3 totals 15 residues. The CDR3 nucleotides are TGTGCCAGCGGCTCAATAAGGAGCTCCTACAATGAGCAGTTCTTC. Its protein is CASGSIRSSYNEQFF.

Only one count was recorded for this clone. The chain employs TRBV7-9 and TRBJ2-7, with TRBD2 as a possible D gene (6 bases). V shed 1 base and J shed 6 bases, with 16 bases lying between them. Germline values: CDR1 SEHNR, CDR2 FQNEAQ (reference sequence). This CDR3 is built from 15 residues. CDR3 nucleotide sequence: TGTGCCAGCAGCTTAGTGGAGGGGCCACGGGGCGAGCAGTACTTC. Encoded protein: CASSLVEGPRGEQYF.

V usage is TRBV5-5 and J usage is TRBJ1-2; TRBD1 matches 7 bases. Losses at the gene ends were 1 base for V and 8 bases for J; bases not matched to a gene: 11. CDR3 length equals 15 residues. Germline V gene data show CDR1 as SGHKS and CDR2 as YYEKEE (reference sequence). The CDR3 DNA follows: TGTGCCAGCAGCTTGATTGGGCAGGGGGAGTGGGGCTACACCTTC. Translated, it gives CASSLIGQGEWGYTF.

This sequence joins TRBV5-1 and TRBJ2-3; 7 nucleotides match TRBD1. This CDR3 is built from 16 residues. Trimming took 5 bases from V and 0 from J; bases not matched to a gene: 9. From germline, CDR1 is SGHRS and CDR2 YFSETQ. The CDR3 is CASRAGTVASTDTQYF. The CDR3 bases are TGCGCCAGCAGGGCTGGGACAGTAGCTAGCACAGATACGCAGTATTTT.

This chain uses TRBV2 with TRBJ2-1; 13 bases fit TRBD2. The ends lost 11 bases at V and 2 bases at J; junction bases unmatched: 6. In germline, CDR1 is SNHLY, CDR2 FYNNEI. The CDR3 loop spans 15 amino acids. CDR3 in amino acids: CACRTSGSTYNEQFF. CDR3 in DNA: TGTGCCTGCCGGACTAGCGGGAGCACCTACAATGAGCAGTTCTTC.

The V and J genes are TRBV23-1 and TRBJ1-4; a possible D gene is TRBD1 (5 bases). TRBV23-1 is annotated as an ORF whose role is uncertain. V lost 6 bases to trimming and J lost 1 base, with 12 bases between them. The CDR3 has 15 amino acids. The CDR3, as DNA: TGCGCCAGCAGCCGGGGCGGGGAAACTAATGAAAAACTGTTTTTT. Protein: CASSRGGETNEKLFF.

This clone was seen only a few times. The chain combines TRBV21-1 with TRBJ2-1; the table's D call of TRBD2 was not tested on the DNA. TRBV21-1 is assigned pseudogene status. CDR3 length equals 18 residues. As DNA, the CDR3 is TGTGCCAGCAGCAAAGGAGGCGAGCGGCCTAGCTCCTACAATGAGCAGTTCTTC. It encodes CASSKGGERPSSYNEQFF.

The chain has TRBV30 and TRBJ1-2; no reliable D call. Germline V lookup: CDR1 GTSNPN, CDR2 SVGIG (reference sequence). Deletions cut 1 base from V and 4 bases from J, with 7 bases between. The CDR3 has 12 amino acids. The CDR3 reads CAWSGTAYGYTF. The CDR3 DNA reads TGTGCCTGGAGTGGCACAGCCTATGGCTACACCTTC. Full variable domain (missing parts from reference TRBV30 and TRBJ1-2): SQTIHQWPATLVQPVGSPLSLECTVEGTSNPNLYWYRQAAGRGLQLLFYSVGIGQISSEVPQNLSASRPQDRQFILSSKKLLLSDSGFYLCAWSGTAYGYTFGSGTRLTVV.

The chain employs TRBV6-5 and TRBJ1-3, with TRBD1 matching over 8 bases. Germline V gives CDR1 MNHEY, CDR2 SVGAGI. This CDR3 has 15 amino acids. With V trimmed by 6 bases and J by 4 bases, 8 bases remained unmatched. The chain's CDR3 is CASRRGQGNGNTIYF. The CDR3 coding sequence is TGTGCCAGCAGACGAGGACAGGGTAACGGAAACACCATATATTTT.

The CDR3 here is CATSREADNEQFF. Written as DNA, the CDR3 is TGTGCCACTTCGAGGGAAGCGGACAATGAGCAGTTCTTC. The chain carries TRBV2 and TRBJ2-1; a possible D gene is TRBD2 (5 bases). The length of the CDR3 is 13 residues. Germline lookup yields CDR1 SNHLY and CDR2 FYNNEI. V gave up 10 bases and J gave up 5 bases, with 15 bases separating them.

The V gene is TRBV10-3, the J gene TRBJ2-2, with TRBD2 as a possible D gene (5 bases). Trimming removed 4 bases from V and 5 bases from J, with 11 bases in between. CDR3 length equals 14 residues. The germline CDR1 and CDR2 sequences are ENHRY and SYGVKD. Written as DNA, the CDR3 is TGTGCCATCAGTGGAGGGCCGCGTACCGGGGAGCTGTTTTTT. Its translation is CAISGGPRTGELFF.

The chain combines TRBV7-2 with TRBJ2-2, with 7 bases lining up with TRBD1. The junction had 3 bases not matched to a gene; V was cut back by 3 bases and J by 2 bases. This CDR3 spans 15 amino acids. Germline V CDR1 and CDR2: SGHTA, FQGNSA. CDR3 sequence (DNA): TGTGCCAGCAGCTTTACAGGGGTCAACACCGGGGAGCTGTTTTTT. It yields the protein CASSFTGVNTGELFF.